One TCR beta chain is described in this entry. No antigen is known for it. The data stem from a study of cytomegalovirus exposure and HLA in healthy donors. Overall study findings and caveats: The analysis excluded some indistinguishable V segments, including TRBV6-2 and TRBV6-3. A previous analysis found most TCR beta V segments productive roughly 87% or roughly 30% of the time.

Each donor was nominally healthy when sampled (though unrecorded immune exposures were likely). CDR3 length equals 17 residues. Germline V lookup: CDR1 SNHLY, CDR2 FYNNEI. The J segment lost 4 bases and the V segment lost 7 bases, leaving 16 bases of the junction unmatched. Researchers ran the PCR with 60 Vbeta and 13 Jbeta primers. Sequenced by immunoSEQ multiplex PCR; TCRdb stores in-frame clones only, minus some. The sample lists approximately 100,000 clones, roughly 76% occurring once. The rearrangement links TRBV2 to TRBJ1-1; 9 bases are a match to TRBD1. The specimen sequenced was PBMCs. The receptor's source is a female donor in good health and CMV-seronegative. The CDR3 here is CASIPVATQGAGTEAFF. CDR3 bases: TGTGCCAGCATCCCTGTTGCCACACAGGGGGCGGGCACTGAAGCTTTCTTT.